This T cell receptor beta chain originates from a study of cytomegalovirus exposure and HLA in healthy donors. Germline V gives CDR1 ENHRY, CDR2 SYGVKD. The germline V and J ends were trimmed by 3 bases and 8 bases, with 8 bases remaining between them. The CDR3 extends over 12 amino acids. PCR used 60 Vbeta primers and 13 Jbeta primers. Clones were read by immunoSEQ multiplex PCR, and TCRdb kept only the in-frame ones, dropping some. The top ten hold about 2.2% of the sample, which has tens of thousands of clones, 75% seen once. The sample taken for sequencing was PBMCs. V and J are TRBV10-3 and TRBJ1-3; D gene unclear. This clonotype originated in a man in his forties or fifties in good health and CMV-seronegative. The CDR3, as DNA: TGTGCCATCAGTGACAGCCAGGACACCATATATTTT. Protein: CAISDSQDTIYF.